Sequencing of this T cell receptor beta chain was carried out in a study of OX40 agonist ivuxolimab in advanced cancers. This CDR3 contains 11 residues. CDR1 and CDR2 from the germline V gene are MNHEY and SVGAGI. V lost 2 bases, J lost 8 bases, and 6 bases lay in between. Comment on this clone: Its antigen is still unknown.

Study-wide results and caveats: Dosing at 0.1 to 3.0 mg/kg was accompanied by clonal expansion of CD4+ and CD8+ blood T cells by week 6.

The method was immunoSEQ multiplex PCR; TCRdb's version includes in-frame clones alone and lacks a portion of them. The top ten hold 15% to 20% of the sample, which has some 50,000 clones, roughly 93% seen once. Sequenced here: CD4+ or CD8+ T cells sorted from blood, sampled in a trial of the OX40 agonist ivuxolimab. This chain uses TRBV6-5 with TRBJ1-2; no clear D gene. The source of this sequence is an adult with an advanced solid tumor such as melanoma, head and neck, liver or kidney cancer. The CDR3 loop is CASSYGRGYTF. In DNA form, the CDR3 reads TGTGCCAGCAGTTACGGGAGAGGCTACACCTTC.